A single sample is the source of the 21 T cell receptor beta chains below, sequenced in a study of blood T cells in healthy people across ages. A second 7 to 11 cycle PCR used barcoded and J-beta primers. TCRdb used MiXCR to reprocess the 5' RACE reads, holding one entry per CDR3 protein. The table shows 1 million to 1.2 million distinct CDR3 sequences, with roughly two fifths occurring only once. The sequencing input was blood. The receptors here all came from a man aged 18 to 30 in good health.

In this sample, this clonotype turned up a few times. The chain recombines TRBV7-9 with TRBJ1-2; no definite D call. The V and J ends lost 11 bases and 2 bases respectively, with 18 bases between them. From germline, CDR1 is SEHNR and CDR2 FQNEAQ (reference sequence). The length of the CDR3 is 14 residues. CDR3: CAWPAVLGNYGYTF. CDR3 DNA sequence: TGTGCCTGGCCCGCGGTGCTTGGAAACTATGGCTACACCTTC.

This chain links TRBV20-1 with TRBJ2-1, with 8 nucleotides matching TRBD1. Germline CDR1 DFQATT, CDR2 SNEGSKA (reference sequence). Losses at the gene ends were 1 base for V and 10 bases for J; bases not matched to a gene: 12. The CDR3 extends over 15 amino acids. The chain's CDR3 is CSARVRDRSSYEQFF. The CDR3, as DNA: TGCAGTGCTAGAGTCAGGGACAGGAGCTCCTACGAGCAGTTCTTC.

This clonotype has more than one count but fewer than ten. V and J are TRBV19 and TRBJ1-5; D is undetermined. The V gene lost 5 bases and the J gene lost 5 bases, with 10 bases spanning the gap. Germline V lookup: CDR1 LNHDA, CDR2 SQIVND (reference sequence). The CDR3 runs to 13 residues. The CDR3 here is CASSDLRDQPQHF. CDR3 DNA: TGTGCCAGTAGTGACCTGAGGGATCAGCCCCAGCATTTT. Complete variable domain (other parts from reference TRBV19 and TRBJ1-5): DGGITQSPKYLFRKEGQNVTLSCEQNLNHDAMYWYRQDPGQGLRLIYYSQIVNDFQKGDIAEGYSVSREKKESFPLTVTSAQKNPTAFYLCASSDLRDQPQHFGDGTRLSIL.

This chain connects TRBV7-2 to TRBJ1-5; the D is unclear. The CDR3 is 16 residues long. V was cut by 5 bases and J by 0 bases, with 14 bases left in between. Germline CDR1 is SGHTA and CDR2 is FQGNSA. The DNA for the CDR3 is TGTGCCAGCAGCCCTAACGGTGTTTTTAGCAATCAGCCCCAGCATTTT. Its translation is CASSPNGVFSNQPQHF.

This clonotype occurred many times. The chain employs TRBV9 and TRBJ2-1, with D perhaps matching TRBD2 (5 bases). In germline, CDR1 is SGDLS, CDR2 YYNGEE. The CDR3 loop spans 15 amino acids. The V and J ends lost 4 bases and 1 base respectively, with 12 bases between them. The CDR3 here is CASSPPPGSYNEQFF. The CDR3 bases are TGTGCCAGCAGCCCCCCGCCGGGATCCTACAATGAGCAGTTCTTC.

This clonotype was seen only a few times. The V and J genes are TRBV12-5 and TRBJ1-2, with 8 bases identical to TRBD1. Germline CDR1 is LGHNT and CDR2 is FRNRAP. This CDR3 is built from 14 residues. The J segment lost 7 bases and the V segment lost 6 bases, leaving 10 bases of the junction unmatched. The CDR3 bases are TGTGCTAGTGGGTTTTCACAGGGGGTCGGTGGCTACACCTTC. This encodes CASGFSQGVGGYTF.

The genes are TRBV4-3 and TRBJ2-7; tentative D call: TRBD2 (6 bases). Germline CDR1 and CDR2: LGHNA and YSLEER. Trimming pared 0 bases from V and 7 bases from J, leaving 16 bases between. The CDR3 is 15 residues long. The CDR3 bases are TGCGCCAGCAGCCAAGATTGGAGGGGTCGGAATGAGCAGTACTTC. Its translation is CASSQDWRGRNEQYF.

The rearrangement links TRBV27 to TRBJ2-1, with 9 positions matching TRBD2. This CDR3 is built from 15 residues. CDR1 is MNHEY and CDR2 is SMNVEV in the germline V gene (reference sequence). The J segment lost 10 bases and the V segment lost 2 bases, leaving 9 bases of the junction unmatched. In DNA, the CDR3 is TGTGCCAGCAGTTTAGAAGCTAGCGGGGTTCGGGAGCAGTTCTTC. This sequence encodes CASSLEASGVREQFF.

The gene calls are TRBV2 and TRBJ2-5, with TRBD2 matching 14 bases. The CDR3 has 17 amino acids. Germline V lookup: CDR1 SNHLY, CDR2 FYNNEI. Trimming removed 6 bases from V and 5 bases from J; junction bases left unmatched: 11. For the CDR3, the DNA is TGTGCCAGCAGGGAATCACCGGGACTAGCGGGGGAGGAGACCCAGTACTTC. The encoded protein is CASRESPGLAGEETQYF.

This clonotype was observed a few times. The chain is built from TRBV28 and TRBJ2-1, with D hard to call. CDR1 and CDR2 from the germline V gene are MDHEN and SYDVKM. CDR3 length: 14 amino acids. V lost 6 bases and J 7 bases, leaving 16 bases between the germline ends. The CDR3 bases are TGTGCCAGCAGCCCCCTAGGGCAGGATAATGAGCAGTTCTTC. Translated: CASSPLGQDNEQFF.

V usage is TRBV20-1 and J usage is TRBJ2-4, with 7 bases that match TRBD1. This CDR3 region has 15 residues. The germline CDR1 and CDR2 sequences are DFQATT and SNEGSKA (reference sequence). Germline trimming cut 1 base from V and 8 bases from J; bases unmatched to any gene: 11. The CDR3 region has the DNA TGCAGTGCTAGAGCTCCTGTGGCAGGGGGAGACATTCAGTACTTC. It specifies CSARAPVAGGDIQYF.

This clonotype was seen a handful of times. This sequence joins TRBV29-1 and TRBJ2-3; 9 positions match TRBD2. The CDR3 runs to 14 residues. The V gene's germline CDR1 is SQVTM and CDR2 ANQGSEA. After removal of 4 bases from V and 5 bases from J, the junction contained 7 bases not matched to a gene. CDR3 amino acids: CSVAAGGPGDTQYF. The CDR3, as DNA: TGCAGCGTTGCGGCGGGGGGGCCGGGAGATACGCAGTATTTT.

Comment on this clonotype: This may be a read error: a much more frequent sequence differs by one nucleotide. CDR3 nucleotides: TGTGCCAGCAACCAAGAAGGGGTGTACCAAGAGACCCAGTACTTC. Translated, it gives CASNQEGVYQETQYF. This rearrangement joins TRBV4-2 to TRBJ2-5, with D possibly matching TRBD1 (5 bases). The CDR3 has 15 amino acids. The V gene's germline CDR1 is LGHNA and CDR2 YNFKEQ.

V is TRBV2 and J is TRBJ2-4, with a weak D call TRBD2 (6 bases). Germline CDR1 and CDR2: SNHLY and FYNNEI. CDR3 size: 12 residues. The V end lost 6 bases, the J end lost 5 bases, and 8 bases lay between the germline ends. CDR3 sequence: CASRRLENIQYF. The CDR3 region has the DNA TGTGCCAGCAGGAGACTAGAAAACATTCAGTACTTC.

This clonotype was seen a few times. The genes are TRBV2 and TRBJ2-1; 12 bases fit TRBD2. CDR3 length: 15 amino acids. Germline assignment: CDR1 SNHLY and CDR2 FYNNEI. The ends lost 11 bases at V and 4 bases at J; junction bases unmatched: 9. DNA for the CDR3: TGTGCCGACTACCGACTAGCGGGGGTATACAATGAGCAGTTCTTC. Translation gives CADYRLAGVYNEQFF.

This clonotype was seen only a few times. CDR3 nucleotide sequence: TGCGCCAGCAGCCAAGATTCGTCGGCAGGGGAATTGGAGACCCAGTACTTC. This codes for CASSQDSSAGELETQYF. The V call is TRBV4-1, the J call TRBJ2-7; a possible D gene is TRBD1 (6 bases). The assigned J gene may be wrong: the sequence end matches TRBJ2-5 better. There are 17 residues in the CDR3. Germline values: CDR1 MGHRA, CDR2 YSYEKL.

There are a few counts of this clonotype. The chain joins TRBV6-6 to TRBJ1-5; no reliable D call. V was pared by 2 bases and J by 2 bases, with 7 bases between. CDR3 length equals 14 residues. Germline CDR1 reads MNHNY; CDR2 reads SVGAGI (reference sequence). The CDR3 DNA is TGTGCCAGCAGTTACATGGATGGCAATCAGCCCCAGCATTTT. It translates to CASSYMDGNQPQHF.

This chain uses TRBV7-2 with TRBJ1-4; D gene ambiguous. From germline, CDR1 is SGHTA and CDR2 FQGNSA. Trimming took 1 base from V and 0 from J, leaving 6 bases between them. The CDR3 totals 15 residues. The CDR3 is CASSLDIATNEKLFF. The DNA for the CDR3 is TGTGCCAGCAGCTTAGATATTGCAACTAATGAAAAACTGTTTTTT.

The CDR3 loop is CASSLARGNEQYF. The CDR3 coding sequence is TGCGCCAGCAGCTTGGCTAGAGGTAACGAGCAGTACTTC. The chain has TRBV5-1 and TRBJ2-4; D is unclear. The J call is uncertain, as TRBJ2-7 better fits the DNA end. Per germline, CDR1 SGHRS and CDR2 YFSETQ. CDR3 length: 13 amino acids.

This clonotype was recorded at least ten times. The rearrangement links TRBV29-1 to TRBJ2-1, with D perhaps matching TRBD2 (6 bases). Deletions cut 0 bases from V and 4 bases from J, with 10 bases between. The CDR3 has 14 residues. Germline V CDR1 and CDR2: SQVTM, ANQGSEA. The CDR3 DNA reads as TGCAGCGTTGAAGACCCGGGACTGTACAATGAGCAGTTCTTC. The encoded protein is CSVEDPGLYNEQFF.

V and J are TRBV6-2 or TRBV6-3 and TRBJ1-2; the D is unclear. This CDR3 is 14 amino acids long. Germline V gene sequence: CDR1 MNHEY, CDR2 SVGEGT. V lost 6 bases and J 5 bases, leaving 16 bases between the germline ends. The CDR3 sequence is CASSPVADPYGYTF. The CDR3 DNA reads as TGTGCCAGCAGCCCTGTAGCGGATCCTTATGGCTACACCTTC.